Given below is one T cell receptor beta chain in context. The antigen is not known. J was trimmed by 6 bases and V by 11 bases; bases with no gene match: 5. The CDR3 runs 12 residues. This record comes from a study of T cell responses to AZD1222 COVID-19 vaccine. Study observations and caveats: In all cases, repertoires were sampled only after the peak T cell response. Clonal diversity was possibly underestimated, and the donors were mostly white British, with more females.

This table comes from immunoSEQ multiplex PCR, and its TCRdb copy is limited to in-frame clones, with some not included. This table holds roughly 150,000 clones, 85% to 95% found once. The clonotype was recovered from an adult who received the AZD1222 COVID-19 vaccine. The V gene is TRBV12-3 or TRBV12-4, the J gene TRBJ1-1; 11 positions agree with TRBD1. The source was peripheral blood, collected 28 days after the second AZD1222 dose. CDR3 DNA sequence: TGTGCCGGCGGGACAGGGGGGCCTGAAGCTTTCTTT. Amino acid sequence: CAGGTGGPEAFF.